This TCR beta chain was observed in a study of shared clonotypes between healthy human individuals. Turning to the study itself: The people who gave samples were a couple of women and a few men aged 18 to 49. Each donor's CD4 naive and CD4 memory cells filled three plates apiece, CD8 naive two, and CD8 memory one. Study observations and caveats: Non-shared clonotypes displayed generation probabilities falling below those of clonotypes present in all four donors. The sole specimen, blood, was sampled, and tissue repertoires likely differ.

Only in-frame clones appear in the TCRdb table, and some are missing; sequencing was by immunoSEQ multiplex PCR. The data show around 2,000,000 clones, 85% to 95% seen once. Naive CD8 cells, CD45RO-negative and positively selected for CCR7, excluded terminally differentiated effector memory CD45RA+ cells. Comments on this clone: Its antigen is unknown.

The sequence was collected from a man younger than 35 in good health. Sequencing was carried out using naive CD8+ T cells sorted from blood.

Here the CDR3 reads CASSQDRSYEQYF. The CDR3, as DNA: TGTGCCAGCAGCCAGGACAGGTCGTACGAGCAGTACTTC. This chain links TRBV14 with TRBJ2-7, with TRBD1 matching 7 bases. Unmatched junction bases numbered 3, after V lost 3 bases and J lost 4 bases. From germline, CDR1 is SGHDN and CDR2 FVKESK. This CDR3 comprises 13 residues.